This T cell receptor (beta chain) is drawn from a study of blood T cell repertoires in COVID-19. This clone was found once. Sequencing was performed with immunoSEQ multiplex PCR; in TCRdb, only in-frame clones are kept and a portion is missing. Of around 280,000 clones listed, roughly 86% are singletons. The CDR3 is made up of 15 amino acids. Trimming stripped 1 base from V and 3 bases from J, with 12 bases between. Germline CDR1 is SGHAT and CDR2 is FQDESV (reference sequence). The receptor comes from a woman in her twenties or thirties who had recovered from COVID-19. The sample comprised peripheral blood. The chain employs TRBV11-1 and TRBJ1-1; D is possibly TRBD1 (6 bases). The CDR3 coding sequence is TGTGCCAGCAGCTTAGGCAGGGGCCCCTACACTGAAGCTTTCTTT. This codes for CASSLGRGPYTEAFF.